The source of this T cell receptor beta chain is a study of blood T cell repertoires in COVID-19. At the level of the study: Specimens from acute and convalescent COVID-19 originated in the United States, Italy and Spain. Nucleic acid was either cDNA or gDNA, and it came from T cells, B-cell-depleted T cells, or PBMCs.

How the authors handled the data: Scientists estimated how many nucleated cells there were by amplifying reference gene primers. Profiling relied on immunoSEQ multiplex PCR, and the TCRdb table lists in-frame clones only, not all of them. For V, J and clone size, that table is used; D and trimming come from the DNA. The sample includes tens of thousands of clones, over 75% of them seen just once. The CDR3 runs to 15 residues. With V trimmed by 0 bases and J by 1 base, 2 bases remained unmatched. Germline CDR1 is LGHDT and CDR2 is YNNKEL (reference sequence). Sequenced material: peripheral blood. The clonotype was recovered from a human donor in a cohort sampled during active COVID-19. V gene TRBV3-1 (or the pseudogene TRBV3-2) combines with J gene TRBJ2-7, with 8 positions matching TRBD2. The CDR3 nucleotides are TGTGCCAGCAGCCAAGATGCGGGGGGTTCCTACGAGCAGTACTTC. It yields the protein CASSQDAGGSYEQYF.